Following are 23 T cell receptor beta chains from one sample sequenced in a study of cytomegalovirus exposure and HLA in healthy donors. 13 Jbeta primers and 60 Vbeta primers were used for the PCR. TCRdb's table, derived via immunoSEQ multiplex PCR, lists solely in-frame clones and lacks some. This table holds about 150,000 clones, around 72% found once. The source material was PBMCs. These receptors all come from a man aged 50-59 years in good health and CMV-seropositive.

The gene calls are TRBV13 and TRBJ2-5, with 8 bases fitting TRBD1. With V trimmed by 0 bases and J by 4 bases, 10 bases remained unmatched. CDR1 is PRHDT, CDR2 FYEKMQ, per germline (reference sequence). The CDR3 is 17 amino acids. The CDR3 sequence is CASSLGGTGRWIETQYF. The DNA for the CDR3 is TGTGCCAGCAGCTTAGGCGGGACAGGCCGCTGGATAGAGACCCAGTACTTC.

The chain carries TRBV7-8 and TRBJ1-4, with 7 positions matching TRBD1. The CDR3 sequence is 15 residues long. After removal of 5 bases from V and 4 bases from J, the junction contained 7 bases not matched to a gene. Germline CDR1 reads SGHVS; CDR2 reads FQNEAQ. The CDR3 reads CASSAFGTDNEKLFF. DNA for the CDR3: TGTGCCAGCAGCGCTTTTGGGACAGATAATGAAAAACTGTTTTTT.

This chain links TRBV7-2 with TRBJ2-7; the D gene is possibly TRBD1 (6 bases). Per the germline V gene, CDR1 is SGHTA and CDR2 is FQGNSA. The V end was cut by 5 bases, the J end by 10 bases, with 15 bases between. The CDR3 totals 12 residues. The chain's CDR3 is CASSEGVREQYF. In DNA form, the CDR3 reads TGTGCCAGCAGCGAGGGGGTCCGGGAACAGTACTTC.

The gene calls are TRBV2 and TRBJ1-1, with D hard to call. Trimming stripped 2 bases from V and 6 bases from J, with 10 bases between. The CDR3 is 13 amino acids. Looked up from germline, CDR1 is SNHLY and CDR2 is FYNNEI. CDR3 nucleotides: TGTGCCAGCAGTGAATACGGGGAGGCTGAAGCTTTCTTT. Amino acid sequence: CASSEYGEAEAFF.

The chain uses TRBV7-9 and TRBJ1-6; D perhaps matches TRBD1 (5 bases). The CDR3 contains 15 residues. Trimming took 6 bases from V and 7 from J, leaving 16 bases between them. Germline CDR1 SEHNR, CDR2 FQNEAQ (reference sequence). The CDR3 sequence: CASSTYDSSNSPLHF. In nucleotides, the CDR3 is TGTGCCAGCAGTACGTATGACAGTTCCAATTCACCCCTCCACTTT.

The genes are TRBV25-1 and TRBJ2-2; 8 nucleotides agree with TRBD1. The germline gives CDR1 MGHDK, CDR2 SYGVNS. J was trimmed by 4 bases and V by 3 bases; bases with no gene match: 7. This CDR3 has 16 amino acids. The CDR3: CASSDAAQGATGELFF. DNA for the CDR3: TGTGCCAGCAGTGATGCGGCCCAGGGGGCCACCGGGGAGCTGTTTTTT. Full variable domain (missing parts from reference TRBV25-1 and TRBJ2-2): EADIYQTPRYLVIGTGKKITLECSQTMGHDKMYWYQQDPGMELHLIHYSYGVNSTEKGDLSSESTVSRIRTEHFPLTLESARPSHTSQYLCASSDAAQGATGELFFGEGSRLTVL.

This clone was counted only a few times. The rearrangement uses TRBV5-1 and TRBJ2-3; D is possibly TRBD2 (6 bases). The V and J ends lost 0 bases and 4 bases respectively, with 9 bases between them. This CDR3 has 14 amino acids. Germline values: CDR1 SGHRS, CDR2 YFSETQ. CDR3 nucleotides: TGCGCCAGCAGCTTGGGGGGGGACGCAGATACGCAGTATTTT. Translation gives CASSLGGDADTQYF.

The J gene is TRBJ2-5, the V gene TRBV10-3; TRBD2 matches at 7 bases. The CDR3 covers 17 residues. Germline-derived CDR1 and CDR2 are ENHRY and SYGVKD. With V trimmed by 2 bases and J by 11 bases, 20 bases remained unmatched. CDR3 sequence: CAISERVGGPKIGEQYF. Here the CDR3 DNA reads TGTGCCATCAGTGAGCGTGTGGGAGGGCCTAAGATAGGTGAGCAGTACTTC.

The chain uses TRBV4-2 and TRBJ2-5; 10 bases agree with TRBD2. Trimming at V came to 1 base and at J to 2 bases, leaving 4 bases not matched to a gene. Germline loops: CDR1 LGHNA, CDR2 YNFKEQ. CDR3 size: 16 residues. CDR3 bases: TGTGCCAGCAGCCAAGGGTCGACTAGCGGGCAAGAGACCCAGTACTTC. Residues: CASSQGSTSGQETQYF.

The chain employs TRBV7-9 and TRBJ2-3, with D possibly matching TRBD2 (7 bases). The CDR3 is made up of 13 amino acids. Trimming took 2 bases from V and 9 from J, leaving 12 bases between them. Germline-derived CDR1 and CDR2 are SEHNR and FQNEAQ (reference sequence). As DNA, the CDR3 is TGTGCCAGCAGCTTACTGGGGGGGCGGACGCAGTATTTT. Encoded protein: CASSLLGGRTQYF.

The chain has TRBV7-9 and TRBJ1-1; D perhaps matches TRBD1 (5 bases). Per germline, CDR1 SEHNR and CDR2 FQNEAQ (reference sequence). CDR3 length: 13 residues. V was shortened by 5 bases and J by 1 base, with 8 bases between the two germline ends. The CDR3 sequence: CASSRGGNTEAFF. CDR3 sequence (DNA): TGTGCCAGCAGCCGGGGGGGGAACACTGAAGCTTTCTTT.

V and J are TRBV6-1 and TRBJ2-5; 7 nucleotides match TRBD2. The germline CDR1 and CDR2 sequences are MNHNS and SASEGT. The CDR3 length is 13 residues. The J segment lost 3 bases and the V segment lost 8 bases, leaving 6 bases of the junction unmatched. CDR3: CASGPGGKETQYF. DNA of the CDR3: TGTGCCAGCGGCCCCGGGGGGAAAGAGACCCAGTACTTC.

This chain joins TRBV4-1 and TRBJ1-2; no clear D. The V gene lost 4 bases and the J gene lost 4 bases, with 16 bases spanning the gap. From germline, CDR1 is MGHRA and CDR2 YSYEKL. This CDR3 is built from 15 residues. The CDR3 region has the DNA TGCGCCAGCAGCCCCCATATGACCCGAGGCTATGGCTACACCTTC. Its protein product is CASSPHMTRGYGYTF.

In regard to this clone: Likely a read error: the CDR3 ends without its conserved phenylalanine or tryptophan. The chain couples TRBV23-1 to TRBJ1-5, with 7 bases fitting TRBD1. Being an ORF, TRBV23-1 has a function that is uncertain. The CDR3 is 16 amino acids. V shed 1 base, J shed 7 bases, and the junction held 10 bases outside the gene matches. The CDR3 DNA reads TGCGCCAGCAGTCAATTCGGGACAGAGTTGCCCCAGCCCCAGCATCTT. This gives the protein CASSQFGTELPQPQHL.

A remark on this clone: The junction departs from germline at one end; a sequencing error may be responsible. V and J are TRBV7-9 and TRBJ1-6, with D uncertain. The CDR3 has 12 residues. Germline assignment: CDR1 SEHNR and CDR2 FQNEAQ (reference sequence). The CDR3 region is CSSSSQNSPLHF. Here the CDR3 DNA reads TGTTCCAGCAGCTCCCAAAATTCACCCCTCCACTTT.

The table lists this clone with a few counts. V is TRBV18 and J is TRBJ2-7, with a weak D call TRBD1 (5 bases). The CDR3 has 14 residues. The germline V gene has CDR1 KGHSH and CDR2 LQKENI. The germline V and J ends were trimmed by 3 bases and 0 bases, with 9 bases remaining between them. Here the CDR3 reads CASSPLQDSYEQYF. The CDR3, as DNA: TGTGCCAGCTCACCCCTACAGGACTCCTACGAGCAGTACTTC.

The chain employs TRBV29-1 and TRBJ2-1; TRBD2 agrees at 13 bases. The CDR3 extends over 13 amino acids. Germline CDR1 reads SQVTM; CDR2 reads ANQGSEA. Trimming took 6 bases from V and 9 from J; bases not matched to a gene: 5. The CDR3 nucleotides read TGCAGCGTCGCGACTAGCGGGAGGACTGAGCAGTTCTTC. Its protein product is CSVATSGRTEQFF.

This clone was detected a few times. The chain recombines TRBV29-1 with TRBJ2-7, with TRBD1 matching over 7 bases. Germline CDR1 and CDR2: SQVTM and ANQGSEA. The CDR3 length is 12 residues. Trimming cost V 3 bases and J 2 bases; bases outside gene matches: 1. The CDR3 nucleotides read TGCAGCGTTGAGGGACAGACCTACGAGCAGTACTTC. Protein: CSVEGQTYEQYF.

The V call is TRBV27, the J call TRBJ2-3, with D unresolved. There are 14 residues in the CDR3. V lost 2 bases to trimming and J lost 6 bases, with 12 bases between them. The germline V gene has CDR1 MNHEY and CDR2 SMNVEV (reference sequence). The CDR3 spells CASSLSRVVDTQYF. CDR3 in DNA: TGTGCCAGCAGTTTAAGTCGGGTCGTGGATACGCAGTATTTT.

This clone has only one observation. J is TRBJ1-2 and V is TRBV7-2; 8 bases map to TRBD1. V was clipped by 5 bases and J by 3 bases; unmatched bases: 5. Germline V gene data show CDR1 as SGHTA and CDR2 as FQGNSA. This CDR3 spans 14 amino acids. CDR3 amino acids: CASSRTGIDYGYTF. The CDR3 region has the DNA TGTGCCAGCAGCCGGACAGGGATAGACTATGGCTACACCTTC. The full variable domain, its missing parts supplied by reference TRBV7-2 and TRBJ1-2, is GAGVSQSPSNKVTEKGKDVELRCDPISGHTALYWYRQSLGQGLEFLIYFQGNSAPDKSGLPSDRFSAERTGGSVSTLTIQRTQQEDSAVYLCASSRTGIDYGYTFGSGTRLTVV.

This rearrangement joins TRBV7-9 to TRBJ1-4, with 8 bases identical to TRBD1. In germline, CDR1 is SEHNR, CDR2 FQNEAQ (reference sequence). CDR3 length: 14 amino acids. V shed 4 bases, J shed 5 bases, and the junction held 3 bases outside the gene matches. The CDR3 nucleotides are TGTGCCAGCAGCTCTCGGACAGGGAATGAAAAACTGTTTTTT. This encodes CASSSRTGNEKLFF.

This clone turned up a few times. The chain joins TRBV9 to TRBJ1-1; tentative D call: TRBD1 (6 bases). Trimming took 2 bases from V and 4 from J, leaving 9 bases between them. Germline V CDR1 and CDR2: SGDLS, YYNGEE. This CDR3 has 13 residues. The CDR3 region has the DNA TGTGCCAGCAGCGTCACAGGGAGCACTGAAGCTTTCTTT. This translates into CASSVTGSTEAFF.

The rearrangement uses TRBV25-1 and TRBJ2-6; 7 nucleotides match TRBD1. J gave up 0 bases and V 8 bases, and 10 bases lay outside the gene matches. From germline, CDR1 is MGHDK and CDR2 SYGVNS. The CDR3 has 17 amino acids. CDR3: CASLKTGVTSGANVLTF. The CDR3 DNA is TGTGCCAGCCTTAAAACAGGGGTTACCTCTGGGGCCAACGTCCTGACTTTC.